The present TCR beta chain was sequenced within a study of blood T cell repertoires in COVID-19. Study details: Sources were T cells, B-cell-depleted T cells, or PBMCs; the material itself was cDNA or gDNA.

V trimming: 7 bases; J trimming: 2 bases; junction bases outside the gene matches: 1. The CDR3 contains 11 residues. CDR1 is SQVTM, CDR2 ANQGSEA, per germline. Study processing details: By means of reference gene primer amplification, nucleated cell counts were estimated. Here immunoSEQ multiplex PCR was the method, and the copy in TCRdb shows in-frame clones only, minus some. Clone size and the V and J calls come from that table; the DNA yielded D and trimming. The repertoire includes some 360,000 clones, more than 70% of them detected once, and just under 4% sits in the top ten. V gene TRBV29-1 combines with J gene TRBJ2-5, with 7 nucleotides matching TRBD2. The material sequenced was peripheral blood. This sequence was found in a woman aged 55-75 years with COVID-19, enrolled during active disease. The CDR3 nucleotides read TGCAGCGGGGGACTACAAGAGACCCAGTACTTC. This encodes CSGGLQETQYF.